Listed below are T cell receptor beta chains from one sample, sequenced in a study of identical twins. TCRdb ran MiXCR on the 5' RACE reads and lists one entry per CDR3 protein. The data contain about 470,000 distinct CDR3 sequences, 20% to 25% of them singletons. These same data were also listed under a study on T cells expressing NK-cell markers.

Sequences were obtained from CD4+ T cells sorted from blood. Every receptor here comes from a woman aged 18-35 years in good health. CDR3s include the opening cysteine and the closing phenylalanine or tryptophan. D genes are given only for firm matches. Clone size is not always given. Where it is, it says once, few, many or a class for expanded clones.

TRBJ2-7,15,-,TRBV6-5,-,TGTGCCAGCAGTTACTCGAGCGACAGAACCTACGAGCAGTACTTC,CASSYSSDRTYEQYF
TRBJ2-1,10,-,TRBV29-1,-,TGCAGCGGGAATAGCGGTGAGCAGTTCTTC,CSGNSGEQFF
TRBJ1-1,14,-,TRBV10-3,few,TGTGCCATCAGCCCCACCGGATCGAACACTGAAGCTTTCTTT,CAISPTGSNTEAFF
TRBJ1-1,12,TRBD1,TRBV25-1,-,TGTGCCAGCAGAGAAAGGGGGCTGAGGGCTTTCTTT,CASRERGLRAFF
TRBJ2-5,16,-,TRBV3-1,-,TGTGCCAGCAGCCAAGGCATATGGCAGGGTGGAGAGACCCAGTACTTC,CASSQGIWQGGETQYF
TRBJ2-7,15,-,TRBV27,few,TGTGCCAGCAGTTACCTTTCGGGACACGCGTACGAGCAGTACTTC,CASSYLSGHAYEQYF
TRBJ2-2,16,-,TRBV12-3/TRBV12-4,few,TGTGCCAGCAGTGCGAACACAGGGTCGGACACCGGGGAGCTGTTTTTT,CASSANTGSDTGELFF
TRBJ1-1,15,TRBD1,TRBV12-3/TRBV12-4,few,TGTGCCAGCAGTTTTGGTGGGGGACAGTGGACTGAAGCTTTCTTT,CASSFGGGQWTEAFF
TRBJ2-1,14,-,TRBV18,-,TGTGCCAGCTCACCACAAACTACCTACAATGAGCAGTTCTTC,CASSPQTTYNEQFF
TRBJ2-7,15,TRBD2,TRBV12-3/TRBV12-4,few,TGTGCCAGCAGCCGGACTAGCGGGGTAAATTACGAGCAGTACTTC,CASSRTSGVNYEQYF
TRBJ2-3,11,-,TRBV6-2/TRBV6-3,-,TGTGCCAGCGGCAGGGTTTATACGCAGTATTTT,CASGRVYTQYF
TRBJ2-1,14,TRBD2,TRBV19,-,TGTGCCAGTAGTATAGAAATAGCGGGCAATGAGCAGTTCTTC,CASSIEIAGNEQFF
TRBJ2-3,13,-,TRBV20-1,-,TGCAGTGCGGTGGGTTCGTGGGCCAATACGCAGTATTTT,CSAVGSWANTQYF
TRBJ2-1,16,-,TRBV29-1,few,TGCAGCGTTGAAGACGAGGGGTCAAGCTCCTACAATGAGCAGTTCTTC,CSVEDEGSSSYNEQFF
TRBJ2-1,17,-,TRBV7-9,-,TGTGCCAGCAGCATTGGTTATAGCAGGGTCTCCTACAATGAGCAGTTCTTC,CASSIGYSRVSYNEQFF
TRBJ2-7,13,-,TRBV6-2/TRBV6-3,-,TGTGCCAGCAGTCAATCCGTCGTACACGAGCAGTACTTC,CASSQSVVHEQYF
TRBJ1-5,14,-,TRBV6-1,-,TGTGCCAGCAGCAGGACAGTTAGCAATCAGCCCCAGCATTTT,CASSRTVSNQPQHF
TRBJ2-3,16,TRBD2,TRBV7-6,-,TGTGCCAGCAGCTTAGAATCCCCAGCGGGGGGGGATACGCAGTATTTT,CASSLESPAGGDTQYF
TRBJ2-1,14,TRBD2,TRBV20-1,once,TGCAGTGCTAGAGGCCTAGGACTAGCGGGAACGGGGTTCTTC,CSARGLGLAGTGFF
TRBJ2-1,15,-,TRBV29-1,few,TGCAGCGTTGAAGAATCTATGGCGAAGGTACATGAGCAGTTCTTC,CSVEESMAKVHEQFF
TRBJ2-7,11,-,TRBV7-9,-,TGTGCCAGCAGCCCGCTTTGGGAGCAGTACTTC,CASSPLWEQYF
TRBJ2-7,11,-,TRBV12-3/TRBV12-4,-,TGTGCCAGCAGTTTCTCGGGACCGCCGTACTTC,CASSFSGPPYF
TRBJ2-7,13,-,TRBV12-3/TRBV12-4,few,TGTGCCAGCACTCCTGCAGGGGTCTACGAGCAGTACTTC,CASTPAGVYEQYF
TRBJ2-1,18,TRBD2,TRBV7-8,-,TGTGCCAGCAGCTTAGTGGGCACTCTCGGGGGGGTTTGGGATGAGCAGTTCTTC,CASSLVGTLGGVWDEQFF
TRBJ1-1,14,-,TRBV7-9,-,TGTGCCAGCAGCGGGCCCCCTATGAACACTGAAGCTTTCTTT,CASSGPPMNTEAFF
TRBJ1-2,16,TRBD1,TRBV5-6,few,TGTGCCAGCAGCTTGGCTTCTGGGACAGGGGGATATGGCTACACCTTC,CASSLASGTGGYGYTF
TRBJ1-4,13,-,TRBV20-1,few,TGCAGTGTCCGAGGTTTGGCTAATGAAAAACTGTTTTTT,CSVRGLANEKLFF
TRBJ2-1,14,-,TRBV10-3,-,TGTGCCATCAGCAATGAAACAGGGTACAATGAGCAGTTCTTC,CAISNETGYNEQFF
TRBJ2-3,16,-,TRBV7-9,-,TGTGCCAGCAGGCTACGCGGGACAGCTGAAACAGATACGCAGTATTTT,CASRLRGTAETDTQYF
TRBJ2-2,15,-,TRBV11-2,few,TGTGCCAGCAGCTTACAGGGGTCGGGGACCGGGGAGCTGTTTTTT,CASSLQGSGTGELFF
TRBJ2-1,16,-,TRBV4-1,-,TGCGCCAGCAGCCAAGTTCTCCGCGACTCCTACAATGAGCAGTTCTTC,CASSQVLRDSYNEQFF
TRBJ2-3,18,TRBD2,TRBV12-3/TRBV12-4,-,TGTGCCAGCACCAGGAGGCGGGCTAGCGGGGGGTACACAGATACGCAGTATTTT,CASTRRRASGGYTDTQYF
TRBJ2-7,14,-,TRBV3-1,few,TGTGCCAGCAGCCAAGATCTAAAATTGTACGAGCAGTACTTC,CASSQDLKLYEQYF
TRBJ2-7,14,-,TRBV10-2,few,TGCGCCAGCAGAAACGGTGGGGGCGCGGGGGAGCAGTACTTC,CASRNGGGAGEQYF
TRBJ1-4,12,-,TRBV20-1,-,TGCAGTGCTATCGAGTGGAATGAAAAACTGTTTTTT,CSAIEWNEKLFF
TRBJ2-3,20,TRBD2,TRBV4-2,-,TGTGCCAGCAGCCAAGTTCAACGGGCTAGACTAGCGGGGGCTGGGGATACGCAGTATTTT,CASSQVQRARLAGAGDTQYF
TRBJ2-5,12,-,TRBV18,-,TGTGCCAGCTCACGAACCAAGGGGACCCAGTACTTC,CASSRTKGTQYF
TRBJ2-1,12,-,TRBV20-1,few,TGCAGTTCACGGGGGCCGTACAATGAGCAGTTCTTC,CSSRGPYNEQFF
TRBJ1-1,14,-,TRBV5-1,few,TGCGCCAGCAGCTTGGCCTCGGGGTTCACTGAAGCTTTCTTT,CASSLASGFTEAFF
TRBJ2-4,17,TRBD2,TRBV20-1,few,TGCAGTGCGCCGGGGCGAGCGGGGATGGTGGCCAAAAACATTCAGTACTTC,CSAPGRAGMVAKNIQYF
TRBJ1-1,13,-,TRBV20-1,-,TGCAGTGCAGAAGGCATCATGAACACTGAAGCTTTCTTT,CSAEGIMNTEAFF
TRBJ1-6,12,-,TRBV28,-,TGTGCCAGCAGCCCGATCCTGTCACCCCTCCACTTT,CASSPILSPLHF
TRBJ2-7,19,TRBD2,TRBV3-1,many,TGTGCCAGCAGCTCCAGAACGAGGCTAGCGGGAGGGCCTGGCTACGAGCAGTACTTC,CASSSRTRLAGGPGYEQYF
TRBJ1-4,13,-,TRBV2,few,TGTGCCATCACCGGGACGGGAGATGAAAAACTGTTTTTT,CAITGTGDEKLFF
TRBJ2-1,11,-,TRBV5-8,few,TGTGCCAGCAGCTTGGAAACAACGCCGTTCTTC,CASSLETTPFF
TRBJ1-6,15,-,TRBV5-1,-,TGCGCCAGCAGCTGGGGACGGGGCATTAATTCACCCCTCCACTTT,CASSWGRGINSPLHF
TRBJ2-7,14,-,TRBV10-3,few,TGTGCCATCAGTAACAGGGGAACGGGGGACGAGCAGTACTTC,CAISNRGTGDEQYF
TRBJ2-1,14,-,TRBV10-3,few,TGTGCCATCAGGGACCCAAACTCCTACAATGAGCAGTTCTTC,CAIRDPNSYNEQFF
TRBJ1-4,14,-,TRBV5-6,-,TGTGCCAGCAGCTTTTCGGACATAAATGAAAAACTGTTTTTT,CASSFSDINEKLFF
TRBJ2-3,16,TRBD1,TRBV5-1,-,TGCGCCAGCAGCATCGGAGCAGGGGGCATCACAGATACGCAGTATTTT,CASSIGAGGITDTQYF
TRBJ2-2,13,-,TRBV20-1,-,TGCAGTAATAGTCACCAGACGCCCGGGGAGCTGTTTTTT,CSNSHQTPGELFF
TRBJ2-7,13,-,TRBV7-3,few,TGTGCCAGCAGCCCCTCGGGTTTGTACGAGCAGTACTTC,CASSPSGLYEQYF